Below are 10 T cell receptor beta chains sequenced from a single sample in a study of high-grade serous ovarian cancer treatment subgroups. The method was immunoSEQ multiplex PCR; TCRdb's version includes in-frame clones alone and lacks a portion of them. The sample has 15,000 to 20,000 clones; around 74% are singletons. The tumor samples were collected prior to definitive surgery or chemotherapy. Sequenced: tumor tissue. All receptors derive from a human donor with high-grade serous ovarian cancer.

This rearrangement joins TRBV7-2 to TRBJ2-1; TRBD2 matches at 12 bases. Looked up from germline, CDR1 is SGHTA and CDR2 is FQGNSA. The CDR3 totals 16 residues. V shed 3 bases and J 2 bases; nucleotides not matched to a gene: 2. Here the CDR3 reads CASSLLAGGAYNEQFF. CDR3 nucleotide sequence: TGTGCCAGCAGCTTGCTAGCGGGGGGGGCCTACAATGAGCAGTTCTTC.

This clone has a handful of counts. The chain couples TRBV27 to TRBJ2-1; D may correspond to TRBD1 or TRBD2 (5 bases each). Germline lookup yields CDR1 MNHEY and CDR2 SMNVEV (reference sequence). The CDR3 extends over 11 amino acids. V lost 3 bases and J 8 bases, leaving 5 bases between the germline ends. CDR3 sequence (DNA): TGTGCCAGCAGTTTGGGGGATGAGCAGTTCTTC. It translates to CASSLGDEQFF.

This clone was seen a single time. This sequence joins TRBV29-1 and TRBJ2-3; TRBD2 matches 9 bases. V gave up 7 bases and J gave up 1 base; unmatched junction bases: 0. CDR1 is SQVTM, CDR2 ANQGSEA, per germline. CDR3 length equals 12 residues. CDR3 amino acids: CSEREGTDTQYF. The CDR3 DNA is TGCAGCGAGCGGGAGGGCACAGATACGCAGTATTTT.

This clone was picked up one time. V is TRBV7-3 and J is TRBJ2-1; 12 bases agree with TRBD2. The CDR3 is made up of 16 amino acids. Germline values: CDR1 SGHTA, CDR2 FQGTGA. V shed 5 bases and J 4 bases; nucleotides not matched to a gene: 6. The CDR3 coding sequence is TGTGCCAGCAGCCAGACCGGGACTAGCGGGTACAATGAGCAGTTCTTC. It codes for CASSQTGTSGYNEQFF.

The genes are TRBV4-2 and TRBJ1-1, with unresolved D. This CDR3 has 14 residues. Germline CDR1 is LGHNA and CDR2 is YNFKEQ. V gave up 5 bases and J gave up 1 base, with 11 bases separating them. The CDR3: CASSLDLGNTEAFF. CDR3 nucleotide sequence: TGTGCCAGCAGCTTGGATCTGGGGAACACTGAAGCTTTCTTT.

The rearrangement links TRBV19 to TRBJ2-5; tentative D call: TRBD1 (5 bases). Germline V CDR1 and CDR2: LNHDA, SQIVND (reference sequence). V lost 2 bases to trimming and J lost 5 bases, with 12 bases between them. The length of the CDR3 is 14 residues. The CDR3 DNA follows: TGTGCCAGTAGTATAAACAGGATGGGGGAGACCCAGTACTTC. Residues: CASSINRMGETQYF.

This chain connects TRBV7-9 to TRBJ2-3, with D uncertain. This CDR3 comprises 14 residues. Trimming took off 3 bases at V and 7 bases at J, with 14 bases between the two ends. The germline gives CDR1 SEHNR, CDR2 FQNEAQ (reference sequence). The CDR3 spells CASSFQESSNTQYF. The CDR3 bases are TGTGCCAGCAGCTTTCAGGAGTCCTCAAATACGCAGTATTTT.

This rearrangement joins TRBV6-5 to TRBJ1-6; D is unresolved. Germline-derived CDR1 and CDR2 are MNHEY and SVGAGI. The ends were cut back, 4 bases at V and 7 bases at J, with 17 bases in the middle. CDR3 length equals 16 residues. The CDR3 region has the DNA TGTGCCAGCAGTTCAACAAGGTCTGGGATAAATTCACCCCTCCACTTT. Residues: CASSSTRSGINSPLHF.

The chain joins TRBV5-6 to TRBJ1-4; no clear D gene. V was shortened by 0 bases and J by 4 bases, with 16 bases between the two germline ends. There are 17 residues in the CDR3. Germline loops: CDR1 SGHDT, CDR2 YYEEEE. As DNA, the CDR3 is TGTGCCAGCAGCTTGGGGAACGCCGCATATCATAATGAAAAACTGTTTTTT. Its protein product is CASSLGNAAYHNEKLFF.

The J gene is TRBJ1-2, the V gene TRBV28; D unclear. The CDR3 extends over 13 amino acids. Looked up from germline, CDR1 is MDHEN and CDR2 is SYDVKM. Trimming shortened V by 10 bases and J by 0 bases, and 12 bases separated the two germline ends. The CDR3 DNA reads TGTGCCACCGCGTCCCCTTCTAACTATGGCTACACCTTC. Translation gives CATASPSNYGYTF.